The 5 T cell receptor beta chains presented below share a single source sample, sequenced in a study of cytomegalovirus exposure and HLA in healthy donors. The protocol was immunoSEQ multiplex PCR, while the TCRdb copy is restricted to in-frame clones and leaves out a portion. Counted here are 120,000 or so clones, roughly 90% occurring once; the ten biggest clones make up about 1.5%. Sequencing was performed on PBMCs. These receptors were collected from a man in his thirties or forties in good health and CMV-seronegative.

V gene TRBV19 combines with J gene TRBJ2-1, with D perhaps TRBD2 (5 bases). Trimming shortened V by 5 bases and J by 3 bases, and 11 bases separated the two germline ends. This CDR3 has 14 amino acids. From germline, CDR1 is LNHDA and CDR2 SQIVND (reference sequence). The CDR3 DNA is TGTGCCAGTAGTGGTGTTGCGGGCTACAATGAGCAGTTCTTC. Its protein product is CASSGVAGYNEQFF.

The CDR3, as DNA: TGTGCCTGGAGTCCCTCTACTGACTCCCTGAAGCAGTACTTC. It translates to CAWSPSTDSLKQYF. The chain is built from TRBV30 and TRBJ2-7; D is unresolved. Germline loops: CDR1 GTSNPN, CDR2 SVGIG (reference sequence). V lost 2 bases to trimming and J lost 8 bases, with 19 bases between them. The CDR3 extends over 14 amino acids. Drawing the rest from reference TRBV30 and TRBJ2-7, the complete variable domain is SQTIHQWPATLVQPVGSPLSLECTVEGTSNPNLYWYRQAAGRGLQLLFYSVGIGQISSEVPQNLSASRPQDRQFILSSKKLLLSDSGFYLCAWSPSTDSLKQYFGPGTRLTVT.

The rearrangement links TRBV9 to TRBJ2-5, with TRBD2 identical over 9 bases. J lost 0 bases, V lost 3 bases, and 12 bases had no gene match. This CDR3 is built from 18 residues. CDR1 and CDR2 (germline): SGDLS, YYNGEE. Here the CDR3 reads CASSDPSGIPSYQETQYF. As DNA, the CDR3 is TGTGCCAGCAGCGACCCTAGCGGGATCCCCTCGTACCAAGAGACCCAGTACTTC.

This clone was recorded once. The chain carries TRBV10-2 and TRBJ2-4; D possibly corresponds to TRBD2 (6 bases). The CDR3 is 14 amino acids. The V and J ends lost 8 bases and 5 bases respectively, with 16 bases between them. Germline V gene data show CDR1 as WSHSY and CDR2 as SAAADI. CDR3: CASGGLSGENIQYF. The DNA for the CDR3 is TGCGCCAGCGGGGGGTTGAGTGGGGAAAACATTCAGTACTTC.

V gene TRBV6-5 combines with J gene TRBJ2-7; possible D gene TRBD2, 6 bases. Germline V gene sequence: CDR1 MNHEY, CDR2 SVGAGI. The V end was cut by 10 bases, the J end by 4 bases, with 20 bases between. This CDR3 spans 14 amino acids. The CDR3 loop is CATAAWREAYEQYF. CDR3 sequence (DNA): TGTGCCACCGCGGCGTGGAGGGAGGCTTACGAGCAGTACTTC.